These 6 T cell receptor beta chains were sequenced from one sample in a study of cytomegalovirus exposure and HLA in healthy donors. Data came from immunoSEQ multiplex PCR; TCRdb stores just in-frame clones and leaves some out. The sample records about 130,000 clones, roughly 89% being singletons. The sequencing sample was made of PBMCs. The receptor set was obtained from a man under 40 in good health and CMV-seronegative.

This clone has more than one count but fewer than ten. V and J are TRBV6-1 and TRBJ1-6; tentative D call: TRBD1 (5 bases). Trimming removed 4 bases at V and 9 bases at J, with 13 bases between. CDR1 is MNHNS, CDR2 SASEGT, per germline. This CDR3 is 14 amino acids long. The CDR3 region is CASSGRDGGSPLHF. The DNA of the CDR3 is TGTGCCAGCAGTGGCAGGGATGGCGGTTCACCCCTCCACTTT.

In regard to this clone: At one boundary the junction diverges from the germline segment, which might be a read error. The J gene is TRBJ2-3, the V gene TRBV7-7, with D perhaps matching TRBD1 (6 bases). CDR3 size: 15 residues. Germline CDR1 SSHAT, CDR2 FNYEAQ (reference sequence). In nucleotides, the CDR3 is TGTGCTAGCAGCTTAACAGGGTCAGGAACAGATACGCAGTATTTT. This translates into CASSLTGSGTDTQYF.

The chain has TRBV2 and TRBJ2-7, with 9 bases identical to TRBD1. V lost 0 bases and J lost 0; bases outside the gene matches: 0. Germline CDR1 is SNHLY and CDR2 is FYNNEI. The CDR3 has 15 residues. Here the CDR3 reads CASSEATGGSYEQYF. In DNA form, the CDR3 reads TGTGCCAGCAGTGAAGCGACAGGGGGCTCCTACGAGCAGTACTTC. Full variable domain (missing parts from reference TRBV2 and TRBJ2-7): EPEVTQTPSHQVTQMGQEVILRCVPISNHLYFYWYRQILGQKVEFLVSFYNNEISEKSEIFDDQFSVERPDGSNFTLKIRSTKLEDSAMYFCASSEATGGSYEQYFGPGTRLTVT.

The chain has TRBV15 and TRBJ1-2; 12 bases line up with TRBD1. The junction had 4 bases not matched to a gene; V was cut back by 4 bases and J by 7 bases. Germline CDR1 reads LNHNV; CDR2 reads YYDKDF (reference sequence). The CDR3 has 14 residues. Here the CDR3 DNA reads TGTGCCACCAGCAAGGGACAGGGGGCTGGTGGCTACACCTTC. Translation: CATSKGQGAGGYTF. Complete variable domain (other parts from reference TRBV15 and TRBJ1-2): DAMVIQNPRYQVTQFGKPVTLSCSQTLNHNVMYWYQQKSSQAPKLLFHYYDKDFNNEADTPDNFQSRRPNTSFCFLDIRSPGLGDTAMYLCATSKGQGAGGYTFGSGTRLTVV.

Comments on this clone: This could be a read error, since a much larger clone is one nucleotide away. The CDR3 DNA sequence: TGTGCCAGCAACTTGCAGTGGGGCCATGGCTACACCTTC. Its protein product is CASNLQWGHGYTF. The rearrangement joins TRBV5-4 to TRBJ1-2; TRBD1 might be the D (5 bases). CDR1 is SGHNT and CDR2 is YYREEE in the germline V gene (reference sequence). The CDR3 is made up of 13 amino acids.

The chain couples TRBV27 to TRBJ2-5, with 7 bases identical to TRBD1. V shed 5 bases and J 10 bases; nucleotides not matched to a gene: 7. The CDR3 is 12 amino acids. Germline values: CDR1 MNHEY, CDR2 SMNVEV (reference sequence). This CDR3 reads CASSPHRGNQYF. DNA of the CDR3: TGTGCCAGCAGTCCCCACAGGGGAAACCAGTACTTC.